Following are 20 T cell receptor beta chains from one sample sequenced in a study of T cells after yellow fever vaccination. TCRdb called the 5' RACE reads again in MiXCR, with one record for every CDR3 protein. The sample has 450,000 to 550,000 distinct CDR3 sequences, 19% seen once. Sample: PBMCs, taken 15 days after the yellow fever booster vaccination. Every receptor here comes from a man in his thirties or forties who received the YFV17D yellow fever vaccine.

In the case of this clonotype: Sequence at one end of the junction differs from germline and may be a read error. V usage is TRBV20-1 and J usage is TRBJ2-1; 12 nucleotides agree with TRBD2. Germline lookup yields CDR1 DFQATT and CDR2 SNEGSKA (reference sequence). The CDR3 contains 14 residues. CDR3 protein: CCASETSGRDEQFF. The CDR3 DNA is TGCTGTGCTAGCGAGACTAGCGGGAGAGATGAGCAGTTCTTC.

The chain has TRBV20-1 and TRBJ2-5, with D perhaps matching TRBD1 (5 bases). CDR3 length: 12 residues. In germline, CDR1 is DFQATT, CDR2 SNEGSKA (reference sequence). Trimming removed 5 bases from V and 2 bases from J, with 9 bases in between. The chain's CDR3 is CSAFDRQETQYF. The CDR3 DNA follows: TGCAGTGCTTTTGACAGACAAGAGACCCAGTACTTC.

This sequence joins TRBV28 and TRBJ2-3; D is unresolved. In germline, CDR1 is MDHEN, CDR2 SYDVKM. The V end was cut by 6 bases, the J end by 5 bases, with 18 bases between. The CDR3 covers 15 residues. This CDR3 is CASSDLNAVLDTQYF. The CDR3 DNA reads TGTGCCAGCAGCGATTTGAATGCGGTTTTAGATACGCAGTATTTT.

There are a few counts of this clonotype. This chain links TRBV6-2 or TRBV6-3 with TRBJ2-1; TRBD1 matches at 8 bases. V dropped 7 bases and J dropped 0; count of bases not matched to a gene: 5. The CDR3 runs 15 residues. CDR1 and CDR2 from the germline V gene are MNHEY and SVGEGT. The CDR3 coding sequence is TGTGCCAGCATCAGGACAGGGAGCTCCTACAATGAGCAGTTCTTC. Translation: CASIRTGSSYNEQFF.

This clonotype was detected many times. The gene calls are TRBV20-1 and TRBJ1-5; D unclear. The V gene lost 6 bases and the J gene lost 6 bases, with 12 bases spanning the gap. The CDR3 loop spans 12 amino acids. From germline, CDR1 is DFQATT and CDR2 SNEGSKA (reference sequence). CDR3 sequence: CSAQDSGQPQHF. As DNA, the CDR3 is TGCAGTGCCCAGGATTCAGGTCAGCCCCAGCATTTT.

The J gene is TRBJ2-7, the V gene TRBV15; D unresolved. The germline V and J ends were trimmed by 0 bases and 1 base, with 10 bases remaining between them. The CDR3 extends over 15 amino acids. Germline V CDR1 and CDR2: LNHNV, YYDKDF (reference sequence). This chain's CDR3 is CATSRDRDSSYEQYF. The CDR3 region has the DNA TGTGCCACCAGCAGAGATAGGGATTCTTCCTACGAGCAGTACTTC.

The rearrangement uses TRBV5-1 and TRBJ2-3; no reliable D call. V lost 2 bases, J lost 0 bases, and 10 bases lay in between. The germline gives CDR1 SGHRS, CDR2 YFSETQ. CDR3 length: 15 amino acids. DNA of the CDR3: TGCGCCAGCAGCTTAGACCCCGCTAGCACAGATACGCAGTATTTT. Translation: CASSLDPASTDTQYF.

The chain carries TRBV12-3 or TRBV12-4 and TRBJ2-7, with no clear D. The CDR3 runs to 14 residues. The V end lost 5 bases, the J end lost 2 bases, and 13 bases lay between the germline ends. Here the CDR3 DNA reads TGTGCCAGCAGTCCCCCCGGACCTACCTACGAGCAGTACTTC. It is translated as CASSPPGPTYEQYF.

V gene TRBV12-3 or TRBV12-4 combines with J gene TRBJ1-4; TRBD1 matches 9 bases. V shed 5 bases, J shed 2 bases, and the junction held 9 bases outside the gene matches. The CDR3 contains 17 residues. The CDR3 DNA follows: TGTGCCAGCAGTCTAAACACGGGACAGGGCACTAATGAAAAACTGTTTTTT. Translating gives CASSLNTGQGTNEKLFF.

This clonotype was picked up a small number of times. The chain couples TRBV6-2 or TRBV6-3 to TRBJ2-1; TRBD2 matches at 7 bases. CDR1 and CDR2 from the germline V gene are MNHEY and SVGEGT. V gave up 5 bases and J gave up 15 bases; unmatched junction bases: 7. This CDR3 has 11 residues. CDR3: CASSPGLVGFF. As DNA, the CDR3 is TGTGCCAGCAGTCCCGGACTAGTCGGGTTCTTC.

The V call is TRBV9, the J call TRBJ2-1; 11 nucleotides line up with TRBD2. V gave up 3 bases and J gave up 0 bases; unmatched junction bases: 5. The CDR3 extends over 17 amino acids. Germline CDR1 reads SGDLS; CDR2 reads YYNGEE. CDR3 protein: CASSAFTSGGSYNEQFF. The CDR3 DNA reads as TGTGCCAGCAGCGCATTTACTAGCGGGGGCTCCTACAATGAGCAGTTCTTC. Full variable domain (outside the CDR3, taken from reference TRBV9 and TRBJ2-1): DSGVTQTPKHLITATGQRVTLRCSPRSGDLSVYWYQQSLDQGLQFLIQYYNGEERAKGNILERFSAQQFPDLHSELNLSSLELGDSALYFCASSAFTSGGSYNEQFFGPGTRLTVL.

This clonotype occurred a few times. The chain uses TRBV19 and TRBJ2-2; 8 bases map to TRBD1. The length of the CDR3 is 15 residues. Germline V CDR1 and CDR2: LNHDA, SQIVND (reference sequence). V shed 9 bases and J 1 base; nucleotides not matched to a gene: 7. The CDR3 loop reads CASSIGTGNTGELFF. As DNA, the CDR3 is TGTGCCAGCAGCATCGGGACAGGGAACACCGGGGAGCTGTTTTTT.

This clonotype was found a few times. The genes are TRBV10-3 and TRBJ2-5; 9 bases line up with TRBD1. This CDR3 contains 14 residues. Per germline, CDR1 ENHRY and CDR2 SYGVKD. With V trimmed by 8 bases and J by 1 base, 5 bases remained unmatched. CDR3 sequence: CAIGGQGPQETQYF. The CDR3, as DNA: TGTGCCATCGGGGGACAGGGCCCCCAAGAGACCCAGTACTTC.

This clonotype was observed a few times. This chain joins TRBV7-9 and TRBJ2-1; 11 nucleotides line up with TRBD2. With 5 bases clipped from V and 2 bases from J, the junction kept 5 bases outside the gene matches. The CDR3 is made up of 16 amino acids. CDR1 is SEHNR and CDR2 is FQNEAQ in the germline V gene (reference sequence). Here the CDR3 reads CASSGWTSGPYNEQFF. The CDR3 bases are TGTGCCAGCAGCGGGTGGACTAGCGGGCCCTACAATGAGCAGTTCTTC.

V is TRBV20-1 and J is TRBJ1-1; 9 nucleotides match TRBD1. The germline V gene has CDR1 DFQATT and CDR2 SNEGSKA (reference sequence). This CDR3 has 13 residues. CDR3 in amino acids: CECPGQGWTEAFF. The CDR3 DNA reads as TGCGAGTGCCCGGGACAGGGATGGACTGAAGCTTTCTTT.

The rearrangement links TRBV28 to TRBJ1-3; D is perhaps TRBD1 (6 bases). The germline gives CDR1 MDHEN, CDR2 SYDVKM. V lost 6 bases, J lost 5 bases, and 11 bases lay in between. This CDR3 is built from 13 residues. CDR3 region: CASSAGGRNTIYF. In nucleotides, the CDR3 is TGTGCCAGCAGCGCCGGGGGCCGAAACACCATATATTTT.

This clonotype has a handful of counts. V gene TRBV5-1 combines with J gene TRBJ2-3, with a tentative D call TRBD2 (6 bases). This CDR3 spans 14 amino acids. CDR1 and CDR2 from the germline V gene are SGHRS and YFSETQ. The V gene lost 6 bases and the J gene lost 0 bases, with 11 bases spanning the gap. CDR3 sequence reads: CASTTRGSTDTQYF. In nucleotides, the CDR3 is TGCGCCAGCACCACGCGGGGTAGCACAGATACGCAGTATTTT.

The table lists this clonotype with a count of one. The V gene is TRBV5-1, the J gene TRBJ1-5, with a possible D match to TRBD1 (6 bases). V lost 2 bases, J lost 5 bases, and 11 bases lay in between. The germline gives CDR1 SGHRS, CDR2 YFSETQ. There are 14 residues in the CDR3. DNA of the CDR3: TGCGCCAGCAGCTTCAGGGGAACGTATCAGCCCCAGCATTTT. Its protein product is CASSFRGTYQPQHF.

The table lists this clonotype with a few counts. This chain uses TRBV4-3 with TRBJ2-2; a weak D match, TRBD1 (5 bases). This CDR3 is built from 16 residues. Germline V CDR1 and CDR2: LGHNA, YSLEER. Trimming removed 0 bases at V and 3 bases at J, with 11 bases between. CDR3 sequence: CASSQDSRQYTGELFF. CDR3 coding DNA: TGCGCCAGCAGCCAAGATTCCAGACAGTACACCGGGGAGCTGTTTTTT.

Ten or more counts support this clonotype. V gene TRBV20-1 combines with J gene TRBJ2-7; the match to TRBD2 covers 7 bases. J gave up 4 bases and V 3 bases, and 9 bases lay outside the gene matches. CDR3 length: 14 residues. Looked up from germline, CDR1 is DFQATT and CDR2 is SNEGSKA (reference sequence). CDR3 nucleotides: TGCAGTGCTAGGTCGGCTAGCGGTCGATACGAGCAGTACTTC. Its protein is CSARSASGRYEQYF.